These T cell receptor beta chains were read from a single sample in a study of blood T cell repertoires in COVID-19. The table came from immunoSEQ multiplex PCR; TCRdb's copy has only in-frame clones and leaves some out. This sample carries approximately 35,000 clones, more than 75% of them seen once, and the ten largest clones take around 29%. Sequencing was performed on peripheral blood. The receptor set was obtained from a man older than 75 with acute or convalescent COVID-19. CDR3s leave out the opening cysteine and the closing phenylalanine or tryptophan.

v_gene	len	j_gene	CDR3aa
TRBV28	13	TRBJ2-1	ASSLFTGAGNEQF
TRBV18	13	TRBJ1-2	ASSPKRQGATGYT
TRBV7-7	14	TRBJ2-6	ASSPLPGYGANVLT
TRBV4-1	14	TRBJ2-1	ASSQGPSGTSGKQF
TRBV6-2/TRBV6-3	13	TRBJ2-7	ASSYERTELYEQY
TRBV15	13	TRBJ1-3	ATSRDTGGGNTIY
TRBV6-4	10	TRBJ2-2	ASSGGTGELF
TRBV5-8	11	TRBJ2-5	ASSLDRQETQY
TRBV7-2	10	TRBJ1-2	ASSLDSVVPN
TRBV7-3	13	TRBJ2-1	ASSPGLAGGGEQF
TRBV2	12	TRBJ2-7	ASLLGRGTYEQY
TRBV18	13	TRBJ1-1	ASSPPNRGFTEAF
TRBV7-3	13	TRBJ2-1	ASSPLAGGRHEQF
TRBV7-7	11	TRBJ2-1	ASSSQVGNEQF
TRBV2	13	TRBJ1-1	ASRQAGAPNTEAF
TRBV20-1	14	TRBJ1-3	SASIQGERTGNTIY
TRBV7-9	12	TRBJ1-1	ASSLAGGGTEAF
TRBV3-1/TRBV3-2	13	TRBJ1-1	ASSPGLNVNTEAF
TRBV6-2/TRBV6-3	13	TRBJ2-7	ASSYGGVRSYEQY
TRBV5-4	13	TRBJ2-3	ATRRSGQGGDTQY
TRBV29-1	11	TRBJ2-7	SVEATGGYEQY
TRBV19	13	TRBJ2-1	ASSGTSRTYNEQF
TRBV30	10	TRBJ2-5	AWRLVMETQY
TRBV29-1	16	TRBJ2-7	SVLEWLGARGLSYEQY
TRBV10-3	16	TRBJ2-1	AISEKVSGGRSYNEQF
TRBV9	15	TRBJ2-3	ASSVEAGGPSIDTQY
TRBV7-2	12	TRBJ2-7	ASSPRLAGHEQY
TRBV19	16	TRBJ2-6	ASSITGGPSSGANVLT
TRBV28	13	TRBJ1-1	ASSSSGVVNTEAF
TRBV19	12	TRBJ2-7	ASSIGDLGYEQY
TRBV14	10	TRBJ2-1	ASSNSVSEQF
TRBV18	14	TRBJ1-1	ASSRRAGGMNTEAF
TRBV5-1	14	TRBJ2-1	ASSHSALNAHNEQF
TRBV7-8	11	TRBJ1-2	ASSSGSVYGYT
TRBV28	12	TRBJ1-5	ATYLTGLDQPQH
TRBV3-1/TRBV3-2	13	TRBJ1-4	ASSHGAGWNEKLF
TRBV5-1	14	TRBJ2-5	ASSLAASGSQETQY
TRBV7-3	11	TRBJ1-5	ASSPQGNQPQH
TRBV7-2	12	TRBJ2-2	ASSLSQNTGELF
TRBV9	11	TRBJ1-2	ASSGQGPYGYT
TRBV7-9	14	TRBJ2-2	ASSLSAGFFVGELF
TRBV11-2	12	TRBJ1-2	ASSLVQGAYGYT
TRBV27	13	TRBJ2-1	ASRGGLADYNEQF
TRBV4-2	14	TRBJ2-5	ASSQELASVQETQY
TRBV7-8	12	TRBJ2-3	ASSLAGGTDTQY
TRBV21-1	13	TRBJ2-7	ASSLGRVSESEQY
TRBV5-5	12	TRBJ2-3	ASTNPWAAATQY
TRBV7-6	15	TRBJ2-2	ASRPGGTGVYTGELF
TRBV7-9	14	TRBJ2-5	ASSPRLAGDRETQY
TRBV3-1/TRBV3-2	16	TRBJ2-5	ASSQDPGLAGGRETQY
TRBV21-1	12	TRBJ1-2	ASSSRQDNYGYT
TRBV9	12	TRBJ1-3	ASSGQGAGNTIY
TRBV19	14	TRBJ1-2	ASSRDRGPGGYGYT
TRBV6-5	10	TRBJ2-7	ASSWAGNEQY
TRBV15	15	TRBJ1-6	ATSRDSPDRYNSPLH
TRBV27	11	TRBJ2-5	ASSPNTGTSGN
TRBV18	15	TRBJ2-2	ASSPFSGRRDTGELF